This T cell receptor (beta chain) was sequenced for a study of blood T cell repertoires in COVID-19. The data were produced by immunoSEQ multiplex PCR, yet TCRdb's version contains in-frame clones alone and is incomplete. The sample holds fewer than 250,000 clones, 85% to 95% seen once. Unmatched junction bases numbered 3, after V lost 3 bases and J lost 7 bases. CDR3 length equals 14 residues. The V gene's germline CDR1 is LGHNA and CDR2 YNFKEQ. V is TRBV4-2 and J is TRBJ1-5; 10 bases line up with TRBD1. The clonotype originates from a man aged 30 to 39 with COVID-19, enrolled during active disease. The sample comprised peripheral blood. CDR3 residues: CASSQDRGDQPQHF. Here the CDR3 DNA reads TGTGCCAGCAGCCAGGACAGGGGGGACCAGCCCCAGCATTTT.